These 20 T cell receptor beta chains were all obtained from the same sample, sequenced in a study of blood T cell repertoires in COVID-19. Sequenced by immunoSEQ multiplex PCR; TCRdb stores in-frame clones only, minus some. The table shows 250,000 to 300,000 clones, with approximately 90% occurring only once. Sequenced: PBMCs or T cells enriched from blood (not recorded which). These receptors came from a woman in her twenties or thirties who had recovered from COVID-19.

The chain joins TRBV7-3 to TRBJ2-1, with D perhaps matching TRBD2 (6 bases). CDR3 length: 13 amino acids. The V gene lost 2 bases and the J gene lost 10 bases, with 12 bases spanning the gap. From germline, CDR1 is SGHTA and CDR2 FQGTGA. CDR3 in amino acids: CASSLWGEGEQFF. CDR3 nucleotide sequence: TGTGCCAGCAGCTTATGGGGGGAAGGGGAGCAGTTCTTC.

The V gene is TRBV29-1, the J gene TRBJ2-7, with 11 bases fitting TRBD2. CDR1 is SQVTM and CDR2 is ANQGSEA in the germline V gene. CDR3 length equals 13 residues. The junction had 1 base not matched to a gene; V was cut back by 2 bases and J by 4 bases. The chain's CDR3 is CSVETSGRYEQYF. The CDR3 nucleotides read TGCAGCGTTGAAACTAGCGGGAGATACGAGCAGTACTTC.

The chain uses TRBV7-2 and TRBJ2-2, with 9 bases lining up with TRBD2. Germline V CDR1 and CDR2: SGHTA, FQGNSA. The CDR3 consists of 17 residues. The V segment lost 1 base and the J segment 5 bases; nucleotides outside the gene matches: 8. The CDR3 region has the DNA TGTGCCAGCAGCTTAGGCGCTAGCGGGATGTTAACCGGGGAGCTGTTTTTT. The encoded protein is CASSLGASGMLTGELFF.

The J gene is TRBJ2-1, the V gene TRBV6-2 or TRBV6-3, with D possibly being TRBD1 (5 bases). From germline, CDR1 is MNHEY and CDR2 SVGEGT. The CDR3 spans 15 residues. Trimming pared 5 bases from V and 4 bases from J, leaving 15 bases between. This CDR3 reads CASSQTPTVYNEQFF. CDR3 DNA: TGTGCCAGCAGTCAAACCCCGACAGTTTACAATGAGCAGTTCTTC.

The V and J genes are TRBV10-1 and TRBJ2-3; 9 positions match TRBD2. This CDR3 comprises 16 residues. The germline CDR1 and CDR2 sequences are WNHNN and SYGVQD (reference sequence). V was clipped by 0 bases and J by 6 bases; unmatched bases: 7. The CDR3 here is CASSESVAGESDTQYF. In DNA, the CDR3 is TGCGCCAGCAGTGAGTCAGTAGCGGGAGAGTCGGATACGCAGTATTTT.

The rearrangement uses TRBV18 and TRBJ2-3; TRBD1 matches at 7 bases. The CDR3 consists of 15 residues. Germline lookup yields CDR1 KGHSH and CDR2 LQKENI. V was pared by 3 bases and J by 4 bases, with 7 bases of the junction left unmatched. The CDR3 sequence: CASSPTGQFSDTQYF. In DNA, the CDR3 is TGTGCCAGCTCACCGACGGGACAGTTCTCAGATACGCAGTATTTT.

This chain uses TRBV28 with TRBJ2-7, with TRBD2 matching over 7 bases. This CDR3 is built from 13 residues. CDR1 and CDR2 (germline): MDHEN, SYDVKM. Losses at the gene ends were 8 bases for V and 6 bases for J; bases not matched to a gene: 10. CDR3 amino acids: CASRDGVAGEQYF. The CDR3, as DNA: TGTGCCAGCCGCGACGGGGTAGCGGGCGAGCAGTACTTC.

CDR3 protein: CASSLDRGNYGYTF. As DNA, the CDR3 is TGTGCCAGCAGCTTGGACAGGGGGAACTATGGCTACACCTTC. The rearrangement joins TRBV5-6 to TRBJ1-2; TRBD1 matches at 8 bases. Germline V CDR1 and CDR2: SGHDT, YYEEEE. The junction had 0 bases not matched to a gene; V was cut back by 0 bases and J by 2 bases. The CDR3 spans 14 residues.

V usage is TRBV3-1 (or the pseudogene TRBV3-2) and J usage is TRBJ1-6, with D hard to call. The CDR3 has 16 residues. The germline V and J ends were trimmed by 3 bases and 0 bases, with 9 bases remaining between them. Germline V CDR1 and CDR2: LGHDT, YNNKEL (reference sequence). The CDR3 DNA is TGTGCCAGCAGCCAGGGCACCAGCTCCTATAATTCACCCCTCCACTTT. Translated, it gives CASSQGTSSYNSPLHF.

The chain combines TRBV27 with TRBJ2-5; the D gene is possibly TRBD1 (6 bases). The germline V and J ends were trimmed by 5 bases and 4 bases, with 14 bases remaining between them. Germline CDR1 is MNHEY and CDR2 is SMNVEV (reference sequence). The CDR3 loop spans 14 amino acids. The CDR3 sequence: CASSETGFGETQYF. The CDR3 DNA is TGTGCCAGCAGTGAAACAGGGTTTGGAGAGACCCAGTACTTC.

The rearrangement links TRBV5-6 to TRBJ2-5; D possibly corresponds to TRBD2 (6 bases). The germline V gene encodes CDR1 SGHDT and CDR2 YYEEEE. This CDR3 spans 16 amino acids. V dropped 9 bases and J dropped 0 bases, with 21 bases sitting between them. The CDR3 DNA reads TGTGCCACGGCCGGGAGCGGTAGCGGTAACCAAGAGACCCAGTACTTC. Translated, it gives CATAGSGSGNQETQYF.

DNA of the CDR3: TGTGCCAGCAGCCAAGAAGCCAGGGCTGGAAACACCATATATTTT. Protein sequence: CASSQEARAGNTIYF. V gene TRBV4-2 combines with J gene TRBJ1-3, with D possibly TRBD1 on 5 matching bases. V was shortened by 0 bases and J by 2 bases, with 8 bases between the two germline ends. The germline V gene encodes CDR1 LGHNA and CDR2 YNFKEQ. This CDR3 is 15 amino acids long.

The chain has TRBV28 and TRBJ2-1, with D hard to call. Per the germline V gene, CDR1 is MDHEN and CDR2 is SYDVKM. The V end was cut by 2 bases, the J end by 0 bases, with 11 bases between. This CDR3 is built from 16 residues. The CDR3 region has the DNA TGTGCCAGCAGTTTAATGAGCCGCGTCTCCTACAATGAGCAGTTCTTC. Translated, it gives CASSLMSRVSYNEQFF.

The V and J genes are TRBV28 and TRBJ2-7; D not resolved. Germline values: CDR1 MDHEN, CDR2 SYDVKM. V was clipped by 4 bases and J by 2 bases, with 15 bases between them. The CDR3 totals 15 residues. The CDR3 spells CASSSSSHGAYEQYF. CDR3 DNA sequence: TGTGCCAGCAGTTCCAGCAGCCATGGAGCCTACGAGCAGTACTTC.

V gene TRBV28 combines with J gene TRBJ1-6; 7 bases line up with TRBD1. Germline loops: CDR1 MDHEN, CDR2 SYDVKM. Trimming cost V 7 bases and J 5 bases; bases outside gene matches: 8. The length of the CDR3 is 15 residues. DNA for the CDR3: TGTGCCAGCACCCCCGGACAGGTCCATAATTCACCCCTCCACTTT. Protein: CASTPGQVHNSPLHF.

The chain uses TRBV6-4 and TRBJ1-3; tentative D call: TRBD1 (5 bases). Germline loops: CDR1 MRHNA, CDR2 SNTAGT. V was cut by 4 bases and J by 0 bases, with 10 bases left in between. The CDR3 is made up of 15 amino acids. CDR3 residues: CASSGPGYSGNTIYF. The CDR3 nucleotides read TGTGCCAGCAGTGGCCCAGGGTACTCTGGAAACACCATATATTTT.

The chain has TRBV28 and TRBJ2-2, with a tentative D call TRBD2 (5 bases). The CDR3 sequence is 12 residues long. Germline assignment: CDR1 MDHEN and CDR2 SYDVKM. Trimming removed 6 bases at V and 5 bases at J, with 7 bases between. This CDR3 reads CASRLGTGELFF. CDR3 coding DNA: TGTGCCAGCAGACTAGGTACCGGGGAGCTGTTTTTT.

This clone was counted between two and nine times. The chain recombines TRBV6-5 with TRBJ2-5; TRBD2 matches 9 bases. Germline V gives CDR1 MNHEY, CDR2 SVGAGI. This CDR3 comprises 15 residues. V gave up 6 bases and J gave up 2 bases; unmatched junction bases: 7. The CDR3 nucleotides are TGTGCCAGCAGCGGACTAAGCGGGAGGCAAGAGACCCAGTACTTC. Its protein is CASSGLSGRQETQYF.

The rearrangement joins TRBV6-5 to TRBJ2-5; the match to TRBD1 covers 7 bases. Germline values: CDR1 MNHEY, CDR2 SVGAGI. This CDR3 is built from 13 residues. The J segment lost 5 bases and the V segment lost 7 bases, leaving 7 bases of the junction unmatched. The CDR3 spells CASTRDRDETQYF. In nucleotides, the CDR3 is TGTGCCAGCACGCGAGACAGGGACGAGACCCAGTACTTC.

The chain combines TRBV7-3 with TRBJ1-1; possible D gene TRBD1, 6 bases. The CDR3 contains 17 residues. CDR1 is SGHTA and CDR2 is FQGTGA in the germline V gene. The V end lost 1 base, the J end lost 1 base, and 16 bases lay between the germline ends. The CDR3 sequence is CASSLIPLGGENTEAFF. The CDR3 DNA is TGTGCCAGCAGCTTAATACCCTTAGGGGGGGAGAACACTGAAGCTTTCTTT.